These T cell receptor beta chains were read from a single sample in a study of OX40 agonist ivuxolimab in advanced cancers. Some clones are missing from TCRdb's copy, which holds only in-frame ones; the method was immunoSEQ multiplex PCR. This table holds around 60,000 clones, about 80% found once. The input for sequencing was CD4+ or CD8+ T cells sorted from blood, taken in a trial of the OX40 agonist ivuxolimab. All receptors come from an adult with an advanced solid tumor such as melanoma, head and neck, liver or kidney cancer. Both conserved end residues are part of each CDR3. D genes are given only for firm matches. Clone size is not always given. Where it is, it says once, few, many or a class for expanded clones.

j_call d_call clone_size v_call cdr3_nt cdr3_aa
TRBJ2-3 . few TRBV30 TGTGCCTGGACTCCCGAGGCCTCGGGATTCGCAGATACGCAGTATTTT CAWTPEASGFADTQYF
TRBJ1-2 . . TRBV11-1 TGTGCCAGCAGCTTCCTACCGATCGACAGCCTAGATGGCTACACCTTC CASSFLPIDSLDGYTF
TRBJ1-1 . . TRBV19 TGTGCCAGTAAGGGGACGGGTAACACTGAAGCTTTCTTT CASKGTGNTEAFF
TRBJ1-4 . . TRBV13 TGTGCCAGCAGCTTAGAGGGACGAGAAAAACTGTTTTTT CASSLEGREKLFF
TRBJ2-7 TRBD2 once TRBV30 TGTGCCTGGAGGGTGAGCGGGGTAGCCTACGAGCAGTACTTC CAWRVSGVAYEQYF
TRBJ1-5 . once TRBV4-3 TGCGCCAGCAGCCAAAATTGGAGACAGCCCCAGCATTTT CASSQNWRQPQHF
TRBJ2-3 . once TRBV5-5 TGTGCCAGCAGCTGGAGGGGGACGACAGATACGCAGTATTTT CASSWRGTTDTQYF
TRBJ2-1 . . TRBV11-2 TGTGCCAGCAGTTTTGTTCTGACGGGGGGCCGCGCGAGATACAATGAGCAGTTCTTC CASSFVLTGGRARYNEQFF
TRBJ2-7 . . TRBV18 TGTGCCAGCTCACCACCGTCAGGCTCCTACGAGCAGTACTTC CASSPPSGSYEQYF
TRBJ1-5 . . TRBV6-1 TGTGCCAGCAGTCCCGGGACCCCGGATCAGCCCCAGCATTTT CASSPGTPDQPQHF
TRBJ1-2 TRBD1 . TRBV19 TGTGCCAGTAGGGGACAGCTACTCTATGGCTACACCTTC CASRGQLLYGYTF
TRBJ2-3 TRBD2 . TRBV5-4 TGTGCCAGCAGCCCTCCCGGGAGGGAGGAAATCACAGATACGCAGTATTTT CASSPPGREEITDTQYF
TRBJ2-7 . . TRBV9 TGTGCCAGCAGCGTAGCAGGACAGACCTACGAGCAGTACTTC CASSVAGQTYEQYF
TRBJ1-2 . . TRBV2 TGTGCCAGCAGTGTGACAGGAAACTATGGCTACACCTTC CASSVTGNYGYTF
TRBJ1-1 TRBD1 . TRBV19 TGTGCCAGTAGAACCAGACAGGGGGGGTTCACTGAAGCTTTCTTT CASRTRQGGFTEAFF
TRBJ1-1 . . TRBV11-2 TGTGCCAGCAGCTTCCCAGGGAGGGACACTGAAGCTTTCTTT CASSFPGRDTEAFF